This TCR beta chain was documented in a study of T cell changes during pregnancy in multiple sclerosis. Profiling relied on immunoSEQ multiplex PCR, and the TCRdb table lists in-frame clones only, not all of them. Among fewer than 45,000 clones listed, about 88% were seen once. This clone was recorded a few times. Looked up from germline, CDR1 is SGHNT and CDR2 is YENEEA. Trimming removed 4 bases from V and 3 bases from J; junction bases left unmatched: 3. This CDR3 is built from 13 residues. This sequence joins TRBV11-3 and TRBJ2-7, with 7 bases matching TRBD1. The sample in question was CD8+ T cells from peripheral blood mononuclear cells, obtained after pregnancy. This receptor was taken from a female donor in good health, enrolled as a control in a pregnancy study. The CDR3: CASSWGQNYEQYF. Written as DNA, the CDR3 is TGTGCCAGCAGCTGGGGACAGAACTACGAGCAGTACTTC.